This TCR beta chain comes out of a study of cytomegalovirus exposure and HLA in healthy donors. Study-wide results and limits: For cytomegalovirus status, the classifier reportedly gave diagnoses with high specificity and sensitivity. Clusters of TCRs from the first cohort tended to co-occur in the 100 to 150 validation repertoires (as a later analysis found).

Profiling relied on immunoSEQ multiplex PCR, and the TCRdb table lists in-frame clones only, not all of them. The sample has a few hundred thousand clones, 86% seen once. CDR1 and CDR2 (germline): SGHVS, FNYEAQ. Between the trimmed V and J ends, which lost 1 base and 2 bases, there was a span of 17 bases. The CDR3 is made up of 18 amino acids. Concerning this clone itself: Its antigen remains unidentified.

The genes are TRBV7-6 and TRBJ2-2, with a possible D match to TRBD1 (6 bases). This TCR was recovered from a woman between 18 and 30 years old in good health and CMV-seronegative. Source material: PBMCs. The chain's CDR3 is CASSLDRVAPLNTGELFF. The CDR3 DNA reads as TGTGCCAGCAGCTTAGACAGGGTTGCCCCCCTAAACACCGGGGAGCTGTTTTTT. The full variable domain, in which reference TRBV7-6 and TRBJ2-2 provide the parts outside the CDR3, is GAGVSQSPRYKVTKRGQDVALRCDPISGHVSLYWYRQALGQGPEFLTYFNYEAQQDKSGLPNDRFSAERPEGSISTLTIQRTEQRDSAMYRCASSLDRVAPLNTGELFFGEGSRLTVL.